The rows below give T cell receptor beta chains drawn from one sample of a study of blood T cell repertoires in COVID-19. Libraries were prepared by immunoSEQ multiplex PCR; TCRdb keeps only in-frame clonotypes and omits some of them. The profile shows about 140,000 clones, less than 80% of them singletons. The source material was peripheral blood. These receptors came from a woman aged 80 or older with active or convalescent COVID-19. Each CDR3 is given with its conserved first and last residue. The D gene is left open where the match is weak. The size entry is marked missing in some rows and otherwise reads once, few, many or a size class.

size,V,J,D,DNA,CDR3
few,TRBV7-2,TRBJ2-3,TRBD2,TGTGCCAGCAGCTTAGCAGCGGGGACCTCGGCAGATACGCAGTATTTT,CASSLAAGTSADTQYF
.,TRBV19,TRBJ1-2,TRBD1,TGTGCCAGTACCGACGGGGGACAGGGAGTCTATGGCTACACCTTC,CASTDGGQGVYGYTF
.,TRBV5-1,TRBJ1-2,TRBD1,TGCGCCAGCAGCTCGGACAGGTTCTTGAACTATGGCTACACCTTC,CASSSDRFLNYGYTF
.,TRBV5-4,TRBJ2-1,TRBD1,TGTGCCAGCAGCCCGGGGACAGGGGGTCCCAACGAGCAGTTCTTC,CASSPGTGGPNEQFF
.,TRBV7-2,TRBJ2-7,TRBD1,TGTGCCAGCAGCTTAGGTGGGGGTTACAGGGGCAAAGACGAGCAGTACTTC,CASSLGGGYRGKDEQYF
.,TRBV2,TRBJ1-2,TRBD1,TGTGCCAGCACCCCGACAGGGGATGTCTATGGCTACACCTTC,CASTPTGDVYGYTF
.,TRBV2,TRBJ1-3,TRBD1,TGTGCCAGCAGTGGGGACAGGCTGAGCTCTGGAAACACCATATATTTT,CASSGDRLSSGNTIYF
.,TRBV29-1,TRBJ2-3,TRBD2,TGCAGCACCCTTAAGACTAGCGGGGGTTTGGATACGCAGTATTTT,CSTLKTSGGLDTQYF
.,TRBV5-6,TRBJ1-2,.,TGTGCCAGCAGCCACACCAACAGGGACTATGGCTACACCTTC,CASSHTNRDYGYTF
.,TRBV28,TRBJ2-7,TRBD1,TGTGCCAGCAGTTTGAGACAGGGTAGCTACGAGCAGTACTTC,CASSLRQGSYEQYF
once,TRBV7-8,TRBJ1-3,.,TGTGCCAGCAGCTACAGTCAGTATGGAAACACCATATATTTT,CASSYSQYGNTIYF
.,TRBV21-1,TRBJ1-5,.,TGTGCCAGCAGCAAAAGGGGTCCACCAAACAATCAGCCCCAGCATTTT,CASSKRGPPNNQPQHF
.,TRBV7-2,TRBJ2-7,TRBD1,TGTGCCAGCAGCGCCCAGACAGGGCTTACCTACGAGCAGTACTTC,CASSAQTGLTYEQYF
.,TRBV6-5,TRBJ2-7,.,TGTGCCAGCAGTTATAGTCCTCCCACGAGCTCCTACGAGCAGTACTTC,CASSYSPPTSSYEQYF
.,TRBV23-1,TRBJ1-3,.,TGCGCCAGCAGTCGGCCGGAGGACAGTGCTTCTGGAAACACCATATATTTT,CASSRPEDSASGNTIYF
.,TRBV7-2,TRBJ2-3,TRBD2,TGTGCCAGCAGATTAGCGGGGGGAATATTTGGTACAGATACGCAGTATTTT,CASRLAGGIFGTDTQYF
.,TRBV6-2/TRBV6-3,TRBJ1-5,TRBD1,TGTGCCAGCAGTATAACAGGGGGCCCCTATCAGCCCCAGCATTTT,CASSITGGPYQPQHF
.,TRBV4-2,TRBJ2-7,TRBD2,TGTGCCAGCAGCATGGGACTAGCGGGAGCCTACGAGCAGTACTTC,CASSMGLAGAYEQYF
once,TRBV4-1,TRBJ2-2,.,TGCGCCAGCAGCCAAGATCAGGGGTATGAAGGGGACACCGGGGAGCTGTTTTTT,CASSQDQGYEGDTGELFF
.,TRBV21-1,TRBJ2-7,.,TGTGCCAGCAGCTTAGCGCCTAATGGGGGGGGCTACGAGCAGTACTTC,CASSLAPNGGGYEQYF
.,TRBV28,TRBJ2-7,TRBD1,TGTGCCAGCAGACAGGGGGCTATGGGCGAGCAGTACTTC,CASRQGAMGEQYF
.,TRBV7-3,TRBJ2-3,TRBD2,TGTGCCAGCAGCCAACTAGCGGGCGGGACAGATACGCAGTATTTT,CASSQLAGGTDTQYF
.,TRBV7-3,TRBJ1-1,.,TGTGCCAGCAGCTTAATGGGGGGAGGGACTGAAGCTTTCTTT,CASSLMGGGTEAFF
.,TRBV7-2,TRBJ1-1,.,TGTGCCAGCCAGACTAGGGGCGGCACTGAAGCTTTCTTT,CASQTRGGTEAFF
.,TRBV4-1,TRBJ1-2,TRBD1,TGCGCCAGCAGCCAACAGACAGGGGATGGCTACACCTTC,CASSQQTGDGYTF
.,TRBV7-9,TRBJ2-7,.,TGTGCCAGCACCGGGACATATTCCTACGAGCAGTACTTC,CASTGTYSYEQYF
.,TRBV5-6,TRBJ2-7,TRBD1,TGTGCCAGCAGCCCCATCGGACAGGTCTCCTACGAGCAGTACTTC,CASSPIGQVSYEQYF
.,TRBV5-1,TRBJ1-4,.,TGCGCCAGCAGCTCCCCCGGGGTGGGCTTAGAAAAACTGTTTTTT,CASSSPGVGLEKLFF
.,TRBV5-1,TRBJ2-7,.,TGCGCCAGCAGCTCTTTACCGGACAGCTCCTACGAGCAGTACTTC,CASSSLPDSSYEQYF
once,TRBV2,TRBJ1-2,.,TGTGCCAGCAGTGAAGGGGGCACTTTAAACTATGGCTACACCTTC,CASSEGGTLNYGYTF
.,TRBV18,TRBJ2-3,.,TGTGCCAGCTCACCACGGAGAGATACGCAGTATTTT,CASSPRRDTQYF
once,TRBV10-3,TRBJ1-6,TRBD1,TGTGCCATCAGCCCGGGACAGCCCAATTCACCCCTCCACTTT,CAISPGQPNSPLHF
.,TRBV19,TRBJ2-2,TRBD1,TGTGCCAGTACCAGGACAGGGGGCGCAATCACCGGGGAGCTGTTTTTT,CASTRTGGAITGELFF
.,TRBV7-2,TRBJ2-7,TRBD2,TGTGCCAGCAGCCCCGGACTAGCGGGGAGGGATGAGCAGTACTTC,CASSPGLAGRDEQYF
.,TRBV5-8,TRBJ2-3,.,TGTGCCAGCAGGCAATACCCCGGTGGTCAATTAAGATCTAGCACAGATACGCAGTATTTT,CASRQYPGGQLRSSTDTQYF
.,TRBV7-2,TRBJ2-1,.,TGTGCCAGCAGCTTAGTAGGGGCTACCTACAATGAGCAGTTCTTC,CASSLVGATYNEQFF
.,TRBV19,TRBJ1-5,.,TGTGCCAGTAGTTCTCAGGGGACCAATCAGCCCCAGCATTTT,CASSSQGTNQPQHF
.,TRBV19,TRBJ1-1,.,TGTGCCAGTAGGAAACAGGGTCCTTTTGAAGCTTTCTTT,CASRKQGPFEAFF
.,TRBV7-3,TRBJ1-1,.,TGTGCCAGCAGAGAGAACCCGAACACTGAAGCTTTCTTT,CASRENPNTEAFF
.,TRBV5-4,TRBJ1-2,TRBD1,TGTGCCAGCAGTTCGACAGGGACTAACTATGGCTACACCTTC,CASSSTGTNYGYTF
once,TRBV4-3,TRBJ1-2,TRBD1,TGCGCCAGCAGCCAACCACAGGGGGCCGGTGGCTACACCTTC,CASSQPQGAGGYTF
.,TRBV18,TRBJ1-1,TRBD1,TGTGCCACCCGACAGGGGGCGGGGACTGAAGCTTTCTTT,CATRQGAGTEAFF
.,TRBV2,TRBJ2-2,TRBD2,TGTGCCAGCAGTGTATACGGTCCCCGCGGGACTAGCGGGCCCGGGGAGCTGTTTTTT,CASSVYGPRGTSGPGELFF
few,TRBV2,TRBJ1-6,TRBD1,TGTGCCAGCAGTGTGACAGGGAACTATAATTCACCCCTCCACTTT,CASSVTGNYNSPLHF
.,TRBV30,TRBJ1-1,TRBD1,TGTGCCTGGAGCACAGGGGGCTCGAGTGAAGCTTTCTTT,CAWSTGGSSEAFF
.,TRBV6-5,TRBJ2-7,.,TGTGCCAGCAGTTACGGTTGGGGGCAGACCTACGAGCAGTACTTC,CASSYGWGQTYEQYF
.,TRBV11-2,TRBJ1-1,TRBD1,TGTGCCAGCAGTCGACAGGGTTCTCATTCTGAAGCTTTCTTT,CASSRQGSHSEAFF
.,TRBV10-3,TRBJ1-5,TRBD1,TGTGCCATCAGTGAGTTCCAAGGACAGGGGAGTCAGCCCCAGCATTTT,CAISEFQGQGSQPQHF
.,TRBV9,TRBJ2-2,.,TGTGCCAGCAGCGTAGTGAGCAACACCGGGGAGCTGTTTTTT,CASSVVSNTGELFF
.,TRBV7-8,TRBJ1-2,.,TGTGCCAGCAGCCAAGGGGACTGGGACTATGGCTACACCTTC,CASSQGDWDYGYTF
few,TRBV5-4,TRBJ1-1,.,TGTGCCAGCAGCGAGGAAGGGGTCACTGAAGCTTTCTTT,CASSEEGVTEAFF
.,TRBV2,TRBJ2-7,TRBD2,TGTGCCAGCAGTGTGGGTAGGACTAGCGGCAACGAGCAGTACTTC,CASSVGRTSGNEQYF
.,TRBV4-2,TRBJ1-1,TRBD1,TGTGCCAGCAGCCGTTCTTTGGGGACAGGGTACACTGAAGCTTTCTTT,CASSRSLGTGYTEAFF
.,TRBV4-1,TRBJ1-5,TRBD1,TGCGCCAGCAGCCAAGACGCGGACAGGGTCAATCAGCCCCAGCATTTT,CASSQDADRVNQPQHF
.,TRBV5-5,TRBJ1-2,TRBD1,TGTGCCAGCAGCGTGGACCCCGGGACAGCCTATGGCTACACCTTC,CASSVDPGTAYGYTF